This passage covers 9 T cell receptor beta chains from one sample sequenced in a study of T cell responses to AZD1222 COVID-19 vaccine. Here immunoSEQ multiplex PCR was the method, and the copy in TCRdb shows in-frame clones only, minus some. The sample contains about 95,000 clones, 85% to 90% of which appear only once. The sample was peripheral blood, taken on day 0 of AZD1222 vaccination. All receptors come from an adult in good health.

The rearrangement joins TRBV12-3 or TRBV12-4 to TRBJ1-3, with D perhaps TRBD1 (5 bases). This CDR3 region has 13 residues. V was shortened by 1 base and J by 4 bases, with 5 bases between the two germline ends. This CDR3 reads CASSLGGGNTIYF. The CDR3 DNA follows: TGTGCCAGCAGTTTAGGGGGCGGAAACACCATATATTTT.

The genes are TRBV18 and TRBJ2-7; TRBD1 matches at 10 bases. With 5 bases clipped from V and 4 bases from J, the junction kept 8 bases outside the gene matches. The CDR3 length is 15 residues. CDR1 is KGHSH and CDR2 is LQKENI in the germline V gene. CDR3 region: CASSTRDRGPYEQYF. Written as DNA, the CDR3 is TGTGCCAGCTCAACCCGGGACAGGGGACCTTACGAGCAGTACTTC.

This clone was counted only a few times. This sequence joins TRBV4-3 and TRBJ1-6; D is possibly TRBD1 (5 bases). Trimming removed 0 bases at V and 5 bases at J, with 11 bases between. The germline gives CDR1 LGHNA, CDR2 YSLEER. The CDR3 is 16 amino acids. The CDR3 region has the DNA TGCGCCAGCAGCCAAGAGTGGGACGAACATAATTCACCCCTCCACTTT. Translation gives CASSQEWDEHNSPLHF.

The V call is TRBV4-1, the J call TRBJ2-2, with D tentatively TRBD2 (7 bases). Trimming removed 2 bases at V and 5 bases at J, with 27 bases between. Germline V gene sequence: CDR1 MGHRA, CDR2 YSYEKL. This CDR3 spans 20 amino acids. CDR3 protein: CASSQKWEGLDLTGTGELFF. The CDR3 DNA sequence: TGCGCCAGCAGCCAAAAATGGGAAGGACTAGACCTAACAGGGACCGGGGAGCTGTTTTTT.

This rearrangement joins TRBV5-6 to TRBJ1-2; the D gene is possibly TRBD1 (6 bases). Trimming cost V 3 bases and J 6 bases, with 15 bases left between them. This CDR3 is 14 amino acids long. Per germline, CDR1 SGHDT and CDR2 YYEEEE. The CDR3 loop is CASSSDDRIDGYTF. The CDR3 DNA is TGTGCCAGCAGCTCAGACGACAGGATTGATGGCTACACCTTC.

In this sample, this clone turned up once. The chain combines TRBV3-1 (or the pseudogene TRBV3-2) with TRBJ2-3, with 10 bases lining up with TRBD2. The CDR3 has 15 amino acids. Germline trimming cut 3 bases from V and 5 bases from J; bases unmatched to any gene: 5. CDR1 is LGHDT and CDR2 is YNNKEL in the germline V gene (reference sequence). CDR3 protein: CASSHLAGAGDTQYF. For the CDR3, the DNA is TGTGCCAGCAGCCACCTAGCGGGGGCAGGAGATACGCAGTATTTT.

The genes are TRBV5-1 and TRBJ2-1, with D hard to call. The germline V and J ends were trimmed by 0 bases and 4 bases, with 8 bases remaining between them. The CDR3 extends over 14 amino acids. Germline CDR1 is SGHRS and CDR2 is YFSETQ. The CDR3 sequence: CASSLAVRYNEQFF. CDR3 nucleotide sequence: TGCGCCAGCAGCTTGGCCGTCAGATACAATGAGCAGTTCTTC.

The rearrangement uses TRBV30 and TRBJ1-3; 7 nucleotides align to TRBD1. This CDR3 contains 16 residues. CDR1 GTSNPN and CDR2 SVGIG come from the germline V gene (reference sequence). The trim removed 1 base at V and 3 bases at J, leaving 9 bases unmatched. CDR3 residues: CAWSGRQGRVGNTIYF. CDR3 nucleotide sequence: TGTGCCTGGAGTGGGAGACAGGGTCGGGTTGGAAACACCATATATTTT.

This chain joins TRBV28 and TRBJ1-2; D may be TRBD1 (5 bases). The V gene's germline CDR1 is MDHEN and CDR2 SYDVKM. The CDR3 has 18 amino acids. V was trimmed by 2 bases and J by 8 bases, leaving 27 bases between them. CDR3 nucleotide sequence: TGTGCCAGCAGTTTAACCCTCGGGGCCTCCATCGGAGTAGGGGGCTACACCTTC. It encodes CASSLTLGASIGVGGYTF.